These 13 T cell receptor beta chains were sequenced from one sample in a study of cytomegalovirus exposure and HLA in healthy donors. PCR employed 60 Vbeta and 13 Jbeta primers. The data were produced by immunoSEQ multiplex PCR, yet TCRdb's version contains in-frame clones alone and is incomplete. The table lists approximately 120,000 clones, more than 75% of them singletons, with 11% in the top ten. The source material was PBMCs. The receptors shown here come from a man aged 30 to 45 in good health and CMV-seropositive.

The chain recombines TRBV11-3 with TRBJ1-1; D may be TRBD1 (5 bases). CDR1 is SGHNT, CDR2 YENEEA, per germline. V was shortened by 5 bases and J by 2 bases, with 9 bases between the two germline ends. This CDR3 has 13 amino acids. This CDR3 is CASSVQGNTEAFF. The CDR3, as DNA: TGTGCCAGCAGCGTCCAGGGAAACACTGAAGCTTTCTTT.

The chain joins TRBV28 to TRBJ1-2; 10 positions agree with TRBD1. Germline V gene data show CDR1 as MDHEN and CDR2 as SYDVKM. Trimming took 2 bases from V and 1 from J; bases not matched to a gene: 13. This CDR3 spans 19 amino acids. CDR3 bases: TGTGCCAGCAGTTTACCGGACAGGGGGAACTTTTTGAATAACTATGGCTACACCTTC. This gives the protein CASSLPDRGNFLNNYGYTF.

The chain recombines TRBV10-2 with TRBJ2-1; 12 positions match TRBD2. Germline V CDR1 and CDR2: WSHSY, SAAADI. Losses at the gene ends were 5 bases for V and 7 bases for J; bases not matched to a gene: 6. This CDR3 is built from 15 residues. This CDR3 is CASSLAGGPRNEQFF. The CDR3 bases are TGCGCCAGCAGTCTAGCGGGAGGGCCTCGGAATGAGCAGTTCTTC.

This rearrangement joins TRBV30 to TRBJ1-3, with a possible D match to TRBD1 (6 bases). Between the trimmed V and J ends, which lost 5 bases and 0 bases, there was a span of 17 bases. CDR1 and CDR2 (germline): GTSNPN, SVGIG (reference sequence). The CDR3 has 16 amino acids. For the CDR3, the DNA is TGTGCCTGGGCGGCCCCCGACAGGCTCTCTGGAAACACCATATATTTT. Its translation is CAWAAPDRLSGNTIYF.

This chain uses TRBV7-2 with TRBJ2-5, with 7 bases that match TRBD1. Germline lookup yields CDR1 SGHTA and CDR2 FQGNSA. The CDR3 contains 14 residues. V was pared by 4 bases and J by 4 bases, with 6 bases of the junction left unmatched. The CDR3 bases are TGTGCCAGCAGCTCCGGGGACAGCCCAGAGACCCAGTACTTC. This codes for CASSSGDSPETQYF.

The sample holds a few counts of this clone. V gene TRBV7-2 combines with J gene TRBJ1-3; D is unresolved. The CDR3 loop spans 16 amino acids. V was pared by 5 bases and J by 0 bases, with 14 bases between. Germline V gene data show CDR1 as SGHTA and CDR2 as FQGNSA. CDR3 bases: TGTGCCAGCAGCGTAAGCACCGGGAACTCTGGAAACACCATATATTTT. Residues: CASSVSTGNSGNTIYF.

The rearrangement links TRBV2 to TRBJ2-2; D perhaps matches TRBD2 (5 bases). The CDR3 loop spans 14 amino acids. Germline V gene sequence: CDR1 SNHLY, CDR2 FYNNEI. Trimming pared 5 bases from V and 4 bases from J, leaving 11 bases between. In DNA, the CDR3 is TGTGCCAGCAGTAAACTAGTACCCACCGGGGAGCTGTTTTTT. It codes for CASSKLVPTGELFF.

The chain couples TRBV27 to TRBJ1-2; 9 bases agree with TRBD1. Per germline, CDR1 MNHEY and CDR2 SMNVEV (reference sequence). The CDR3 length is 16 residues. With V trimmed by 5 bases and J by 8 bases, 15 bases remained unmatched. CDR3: CASSPTRRDRVGGYTF. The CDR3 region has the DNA TGTGCCAGCAGTCCCACACGCCGGGACAGGGTGGGGGGCTACACCTTC.

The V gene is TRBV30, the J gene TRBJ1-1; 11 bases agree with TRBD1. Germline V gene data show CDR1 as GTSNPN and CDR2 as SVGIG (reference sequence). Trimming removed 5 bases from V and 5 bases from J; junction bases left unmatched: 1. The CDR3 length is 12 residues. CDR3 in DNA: TGTGCCTGGGGACAGGGGGCTACTGAAGCTTTCTTT. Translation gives CAWGQGATEAFF.

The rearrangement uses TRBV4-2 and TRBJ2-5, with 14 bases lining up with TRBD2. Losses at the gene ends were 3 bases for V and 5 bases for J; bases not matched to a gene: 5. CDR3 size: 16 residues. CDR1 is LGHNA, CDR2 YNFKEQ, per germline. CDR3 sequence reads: CASSQGLAGARETQYF. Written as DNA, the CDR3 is TGTGCCAGCAGCCAGGGACTAGCGGGAGCCCGGGAGACCCAGTACTTC.

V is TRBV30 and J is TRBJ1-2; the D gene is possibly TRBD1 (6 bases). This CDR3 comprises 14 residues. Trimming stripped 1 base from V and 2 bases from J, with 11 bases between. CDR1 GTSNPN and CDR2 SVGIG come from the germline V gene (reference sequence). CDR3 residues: CAWSALDRNYGYTF. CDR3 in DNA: TGTGCCTGGAGTGCCTTAGACAGGAACTATGGCTACACCTTC.

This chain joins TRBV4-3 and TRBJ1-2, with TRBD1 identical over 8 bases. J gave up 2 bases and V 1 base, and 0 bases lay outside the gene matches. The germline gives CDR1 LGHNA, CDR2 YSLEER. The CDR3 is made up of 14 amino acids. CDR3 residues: CASSQGTGNYGYTF. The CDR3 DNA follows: TGCGCCAGCAGCCAAGGGACAGGGAACTATGGCTACACCTTC.

CDR3 region: CASSYSGLAGVEQYF. The DNA of the CDR3 is TGTGCCAGCAGTTACTCTGGACTAGCGGGAGTCGAGCAGTACTTC. The gene calls are TRBV6-5 and TRBJ2-7; 13 bases fit TRBD2. V lost 0 bases, J lost 6 bases, and 2 bases stayed unmatched. The CDR3 sequence is 15 residues long. Germline loops: CDR1 MNHEY, CDR2 SVGAGI.